This T cell receptor (beta chain) was documented in a study of T cells after yellow fever vaccination. Study-wide context: Researchers used SMART-Seq v4 Ultra Low Input to prepare fractions that had low cell numbers.

TCRdb re-analysed the 5' RACE reads in MiXCR, keeping a single row per CDR3 protein. This table has 500,000 to 650,000 distinct CDR3 sequences, about 13% appearing once. Overall study findings and caveats: The booster saw the reappearance of most primary-vaccination clones (about 95% CD4, less than 90% CD8).

The table lists this clonotype with a few counts. Antigen: not known. This TCR derives from a man aged 25-45 years who received the YFV17D yellow fever vaccine. The specimen comprised PBMCs, sampled on the day of the yellow fever booster vaccination.

The CDR3 sequence: CASIEREGTDTQYF. The DNA of the CDR3 is TGCGCCAGCATCGAGCGGGAGGGTACAGATACGCAGTATTTT. This sequence joins TRBV10-1 and TRBJ2-3; 10 nucleotides agree with TRBD2. Germline V gene data show CDR1 as WNHNN and CDR2 as SYGVQD (reference sequence). Trimming cost V 7 bases and J 3 bases; bases outside gene matches: 4. The CDR3 contains 14 residues.